Sequencing of this T cell receptor beta chain was carried out in a study of cytomegalovirus exposure and HLA in healthy donors. Across the study: Clustering assigned 81% of the approximately 390 genotyped donors to the Caucasian-associated ancestry cluster. General study points: A classifier reportedly called cytomegalovirus status with high sensitivity and specificity. In a later analysis, CMV-associated beta chains were mostly HLA-associated, it appeared.

Germline CDR1 reads MGHRA; CDR2 reads YSYEKL. After removal of 2 bases from V and 15 bases from J, the junction contained 7 bases not matched to a gene. The CDR3 totals 14 residues. This PCR relied on a set of 60 Vbeta primers and 13 Jbeta primers. Assay: immunoSEQ multiplex PCR; the TCRdb copy retains only in-frame clones and omits some. This sample has some 130,000 clones, with under 75% found just once. This clone came up a few times. Its antigen is undetermined. Specimen: PBMCs. This chain links TRBV4-1 with TRBJ1-4; TRBD1 matches 12 bases. This receptor was obtained from a woman aged 40 to 55 in good health and CMV-seronegative. CDR3 nucleotides: TGCGCCAGCAGCCAACCGGGACAGGGGGCTAATATGTTTTTT. This translates into CASSQPGQGANMFF.